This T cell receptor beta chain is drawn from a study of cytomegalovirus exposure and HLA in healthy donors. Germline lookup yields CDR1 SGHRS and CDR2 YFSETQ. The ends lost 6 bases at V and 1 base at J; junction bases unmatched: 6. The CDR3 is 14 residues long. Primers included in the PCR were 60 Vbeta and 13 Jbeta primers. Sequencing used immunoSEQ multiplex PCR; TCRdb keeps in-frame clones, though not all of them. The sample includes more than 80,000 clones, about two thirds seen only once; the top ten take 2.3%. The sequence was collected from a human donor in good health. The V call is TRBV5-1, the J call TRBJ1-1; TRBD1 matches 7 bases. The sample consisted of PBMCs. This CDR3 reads CASMVDRPNTEAFF. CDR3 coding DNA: TGCGCCAGCATGGTGGACAGGCCGAACACTGAAGCTTTCTTT.